This T cell receptor (beta chain) was observed in a study of blood T cell repertoires in COVID-19. The table lists this clone with a count of one. Germline loops: CDR1 MNHEY, CDR2 SVGAGI. The CDR3 has 15 amino acids. The V gene end was trimmed by 2 bases and the J gene end by 4 bases; junction bases not matched to a gene: 3. The method was immunoSEQ multiplex PCR; TCRdb's version includes in-frame clones alone and lacks a portion of them. The data show roughly 78,000 clones, 80% seen once. The receptor was isolated from a man aged 50 to 59 with COVID-19, enrolled during active disease. V gene TRBV6-5 combines with J gene TRBJ1-5, with TRBD1 matching 9 bases. The specimen was peripheral blood. The CDR3 region is CASSYTGGQNQPQHF. Here the CDR3 DNA reads TGTGCCAGCAGTTACACAGGGGGCCAAAATCAGCCCCAGCATTTT.